This T cell receptor (beta chain) is drawn from a study of response to subunit inactivated influenza vaccine. TCRdb used MiXCR to reprocess the RT-PCR reads, holding one entry per CDR3 protein. The sample has 590,000 or so distinct CDR3 sequences, about 14% seen once; the top ten hold roughly 7.6%. Study-wide findings and caveats: T cells newly recruited by each seasonal influenza vaccination are few, the authors suggested.

The CDR3 runs 15 residues. The ends lost 1 base at V and 9 bases at J; junction bases unmatched: 6. Germline V CDR1 and CDR2: MDHEN, SYDVKM. Concerning this clonotype: Its antigen is still unknown.

This sequence joins TRBV28 and TRBJ2-7, with 13 bases identical to TRBD2. Sequenced material: PBMCs from blood, taken around 14 days before vaccination. The receptor was isolated from a man aged 45-60 years who received an inactivated influenza vaccine. The CDR3 region has the DNA TGTGCCAGCAGTTTATACGGACTAGCGGGAGTAGGGCAGTACTTC. The encoded protein is CASSLYGLAGVGQYF.